A selection of T cell receptor beta chains follows, all from one sample in a study of vaccination and CD4 T cells after COVID-19. TCRdb analysed the PCR reads with MiXCR anew, one entry per CDR3 protein. The sample includes roughly 20,000 distinct CDR3 sequences, about two fifths of them seen just once. Which antigens these TCRs recognize remains unknown. The sample was CD4+ T cells from blood, cultured in vitro, taken before SARS-CoV-2 vaccination. These receptors originate from a human donor who received a COVID-19 vaccine. Each CDR3 is given with its conserved first and last residue. Fields, in order: J gene, D gene, V gene, clone size, CDR3 protein, CDR3 DNA. The D gene is left open where the match is weak. Rows give clone size only sometimes, using once, few, many, or a class for an expanded clone.

TRBJ2-7	TRBD1	TRBV11-1	few	CASSFGQGMEQYF	TGTGCCAGCAGCTTTGGACAGGGGATGGAGCAGTACTTC
TRBJ2-1	TRBD2	TRBV6-1	-	CASEFRRPAGNEQFF	TGTGCCAGCGAATTCAGGAGACCAGCGGGGAATGAGCAGTTCTTC
TRBJ1-2	TRBD1	TRBV30	few	CAWSPGTVRPFF	TGTGCCTGGAGTCCCGGGACAGTGCGTCCGTTCTTC
TRBJ1-2	TRBD1	TRBV19	-	CASSIALTGFYGYTF	TGTGCCAGTAGTATAGCCCTGACAGGGTTCTATGGCTACACCTTC
TRBJ2-7	-	TRBV24-1	-	CATSDSRTGSYEQYF	TGTGCCACCAGTGACTCCCGGACGGGGTCCTACGAGCAGTACTTC
TRBJ2-3	-	TRBV20-1	once	CSAREGAGTDTQYF	TGCAGTGCTAGAGAGGGGGCAGGTACAGATACGCAGTATTTT
TRBJ2-5	-	TRBV7-9	-	CASSLVEGVRETQYF	TGTGCCAGCAGCTTAGTAGAGGGGGTTAGGGAGACCCAGTACTTC
TRBJ2-7	TRBD2	TRBV11-3	-	CASSRTSGHTGEQYF	TGTGCCAGCAGCCGGACTAGCGGGCATACTGGGGAGCAGTACTTC
TRBJ1-2	-	TRBV24-1	few	CATSDFEGWGYTF	TGTGCCACCAGTGATTTCGAGGGTTGGGGCTACACCTTC
TRBJ1-3	-	TRBV5-6	-	CASSLVVHSGNTIYF	TGTGCCAGCAGCTTGGTTGTACACTCTGGAAACACCATATATTTT
TRBJ2-5	TRBD2	TRBV25-1	-	CASSLAGGAQETQYF	TGTGCCAGCTCTCTAGCGGGGGGTGCCCAAGAGACCCAGTACTTC
TRBJ1-5	TRBD1	TRBV20-1	few	CSAIGATGGDNQPQHF	TGCAGTGCAATTGGGGCAACAGGGGGCGACAATCAGCCCCAGCATTTT
TRBJ1-3	-	TRBV29-1	-	CSVQGGSGNTIYF	TGCAGCGTTCAAGGGGGCTCTGGAAACACCATATATTTT
TRBJ2-3	-	TRBV7-3	few	CASSPRDADTQYF	TGTGCCAGCAGTCCCCGTGACGCAGATACGCAGTATTTT
TRBJ2-5	-	TRBV6-5	few	CASSYKETQYF	TGTGCCAGCAGTTATAAAGAGACCCAGTACTTC
TRBJ2-3	-	TRBV19	-	CASSGQTSTDTQYF	TGTGCCAGTAGTGGGCAGACCAGCACAGATACGCAGTATTTT
TRBJ2-7	-	TRBV6-1	-	CATRALSYEQHF	TGTGCCACTCGGGCCTTGTCCTACGAGCAGCACTTC
TRBJ2-7	-	TRBV6-5	-	CASSYSPLLGEQYF	TGTGCCAGCAGTTACTCGCCCCTTCTCGGCGAGCAGTACTTC
TRBJ2-7	TRBD1	TRBV7-8	few	CASSPNSGGYSYEQYF	TGTGCCAGCAGCCCAAACTCAGGGGGCTACAGCTACGAGCAGTACTTC
TRBJ2-5	-	TRBV29-1	-	CSVERSEMETQYF	TGCAGCGTTGAGAGAAGTGAAATGGAGACCCAGTACTTC
TRBJ1-1	TRBD1	TRBV19	-	CVSSIGTGGLGTEAFF	TGTGTCAGTAGTATAGGTACAGGGGGTTTAGGGACTGAAGCTTTCTTT
TRBJ2-7	TRBD1	TRBV10-1	-	CASSVDRVSYEQYF	TGCGCCAGCAGCGTGGACAGGGTCTCCTACGAGCAGTACTTC
TRBJ1-5	-	TRBV27	-	CASSLNRDPNQPQHF	TGTGCCAGCAGTTTGAACAGGGACCCTAATCAGCCCCAGCATTTT
TRBJ2-2	TRBD1	TRBV7-8	-	CASSSTGGTTGELFF	TGTGCCAGCAGCTCGACAGGGGGAACCACCGGGGAGCTGTTTTTT
TRBJ2-7	-	TRBV5-1	-	CASSLGLAVGGEQYF	TGCGCCAGCAGCTTGGGTTTAGCCGTAGGGGGCGAGCAGTACTTC
TRBJ1-2	-	TRBV12-5	-	CASGRDGQYGYTF	TGTGCTAGTGGTCGGGACGGACAATATGGCTACACCTTC
TRBJ2-3	TRBD1	TRBV24-1	-	CATSDPGTGVDTQYF	TGTGCCACCAGTGATCCCGGGACAGGGGTGGATACGCAGTATTTT
TRBJ2-3	-	TRBV10-1	few	CASSESGGASGTDTQYF	TGCGCCAGCAGTGAGTCGGGTGGGGCATCGGGCACAGATACGCAGTATTTT
TRBJ1-2	-	TRBV7-2	-	CASSFSGITNYGYTF	TGTGCCAGCAGCTTTTCGGGGATAACTAACTATGGCTACACCTTC
TRBJ1-6	TRBD1	TRBV19	few	CASQGGRVDSPLHF	TGTGCCAGTCAGGGGGGCAGGGTAGATTCACCCCTCCACTTT
TRBJ2-5	-	TRBV7-9	-	CASGGGETQYF	TGTGCCAGCGGTGGGGGAGAGACCCAGTACTTC
TRBJ1-1	-	TRBV6-1	-	CASRRNTEAFF	TGTGCCAGCAGGCGGAACACTGAAGCTTTCTTT
TRBJ1-2	TRBD1	TRBV10-3	few	CAISESRDRGYTF	TGTGCCATCAGTGAGTCGAGGGACAGGGGCTACACCTTC
TRBJ2-3	TRBD2	TRBV2	few	CASRPGLVSDTQYF	TGTGCCAGCAGACCGGGACTAGTGTCAGATACGCAGTATTTT